This T cell receptor beta chain comes out of a study of graft-versus-host responses after intestinal transplantation. Study details: Tacrolimus plus steroids were given to all recipients for about 3 years, preceded by anti-thymocyte globulin induction.

Study-wide findings and caveats: Investigators detected GvH clones in recipient marrow, with some emerging earlier in ileum or blood.

The data were produced by immunoSEQ multiplex PCR, yet TCRdb's version contains in-frame clones alone and is incomplete. The table lists over 80,000 clones, about nine tenths of them singletons. The CDR3 runs 16 residues. Germline V lookup: CDR1 MNHNS, CDR2 SASEGT. The V segment lost 4 bases and the J segment 4 bases; nucleotides outside the gene matches: 9. Notes on this clone: Its antigen is unidentified.

This chain connects TRBV6-1 to TRBJ1-2; 10 nucleotides line up with TRBD1. Source: unstimulated CD4+ T cells sorted from spleen or lymph node cells, taken before transplant. This clonotype was obtained from a human donor who was the organ donor for an intestinal transplant. CDR3: CASSVLRDRGSYGYTF. The CDR3 DNA follows: TGTGCCAGCAGTGTACTCCGGGACAGGGGTAGCTATGGCTACACCTTC.